The 2 T cell receptor beta chains listed next were all sequenced from one sample in a study of blood T cell repertoires in COVID-19. Libraries were prepared by immunoSEQ multiplex PCR; TCRdb keeps only in-frame clonotypes and omits some of them. Among 250,000 to 300,000 clones listed, nearly 90% were seen once. The sample consisted of peripheral blood. Every receptor here comes from a woman between 35 and 50 years old who had recovered from COVID-19.

This clone was seen a single time. This chain links TRBV10-2 with TRBJ2-2, with D possibly matching TRBD2 (5 bases). The CDR3 consists of 15 residues. Germline CDR1 WSHSY, CDR2 SAAADI. V dropped 2 bases and J dropped 3 bases, with 10 bases sitting between them. CDR3 sequence: CASSEPSKDTGELFF. For the CDR3, the DNA is TGCGCCAGCAGTGAGCCTAGCAAAGACACCGGGGAGCTGTTTTTT.

The chain uses TRBV18 and TRBJ1-4; D uncertain. Germline values: CDR1 KGHSH, CDR2 LQKENI. The CDR3 has 13 amino acids. V was pared by 6 bases and J by 6 bases, with 11 bases between. CDR3 region: CASSLRRDEKLFF. The CDR3 nucleotides read TGTGCCAGCTCCCTGAGACGGGATGAAAAACTGTTTTTT. Supplemented by reference TRBV18 and TRBJ1-4, the full variable domain reads NAGVMQNPRHLVRRRGQEARLRCSPMKGHSHVYWYRQLPEEGLKFMVYLQKENIIDESGMPKERFSAEFPKEGPSILRIQQVVRGDSAAYFCASSLRRDEKLFFGSGTQLSVL.